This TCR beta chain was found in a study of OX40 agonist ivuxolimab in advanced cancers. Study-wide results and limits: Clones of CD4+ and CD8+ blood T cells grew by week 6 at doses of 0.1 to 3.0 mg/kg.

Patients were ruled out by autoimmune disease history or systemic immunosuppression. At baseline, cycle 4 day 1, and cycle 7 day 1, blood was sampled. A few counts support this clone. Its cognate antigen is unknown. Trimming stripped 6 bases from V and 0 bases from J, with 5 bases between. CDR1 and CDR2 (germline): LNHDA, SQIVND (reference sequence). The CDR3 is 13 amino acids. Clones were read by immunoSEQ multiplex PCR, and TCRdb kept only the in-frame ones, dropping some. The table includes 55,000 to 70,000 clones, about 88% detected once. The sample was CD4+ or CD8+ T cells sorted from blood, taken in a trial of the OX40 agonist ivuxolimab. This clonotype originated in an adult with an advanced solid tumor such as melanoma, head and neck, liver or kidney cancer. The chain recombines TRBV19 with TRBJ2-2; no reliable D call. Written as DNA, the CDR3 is TGTGCCAGTAGCCAGTCGAACACCGGGGAGCTGTTTTTT. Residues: CASSQSNTGELFF.